The T cell receptor (beta chain) under discussion was sequenced for a study of shared clonotypes between healthy human individuals. Study outcomes and limitations: Generation probabilities were higher for clonotypes shared across all four sorted-subset donors than for unshared ones.

Into CD45RA+ naive and CD45RA-negative memory subsets, the CD4+ cells were split. Deletions cut 0 bases from V and 1 base from J, with 17 bases between. Germline V gene data show CDR1 as LNHDA and CDR2 as SQIVND (reference sequence). The CDR3 is 18 amino acids. A word on this clone: Its specificity is not known.

Only in-frame clones appear in the TCRdb table, and some are missing; sequencing was by immunoSEQ multiplex PCR. This table holds about 2.4 million clones, roughly 93% found once. The sequencing input was naive CD4+ T cells from PBMCs. The subset here: CD45RA+ positively selected. The V gene is TRBV19, the J gene TRBJ2-3; D is uncertain. The sequence was collected from a young man in good health. Some clones in this sample may be carry-over from other donors' samples. The chain's CDR3 is CASSIDSLVGLGTDTQYF. CDR3 bases: TGTGCCAGTAGTATAGACAGTCTCGTGGGGTTGGGCACAGATACGCAGTATTTT.